This T cell receptor beta chain was sequenced in a study of blood T cells in healthy people across ages. Every sample yielded at least 6.5 million isolated PBMCs. Primers used in a second PCR of roughly 6 to 11 cycles were a sample-barcoded 5' primer and a J-beta primer mix. A 12-random-nucleotide template-switch adaptor tagged each cDNA molecule. Individual samples furnished no less than 2.5 million CDR3-containing paired-end reads apiece. Via MiXCR, TCRdb re-called the 5' RACE reads, giving one row per CDR3 protein. The sample records 790,000 or so distinct CDR3 sequences, about 56% being singletons. V was cut by 6 bases and J by 4 bases, with 18 bases left in between. CDR3 length equals 15 residues. Germline-derived CDR1 and CDR2 are MNHEY and SVGAGI.

This receptor was obtained from a middle-aged man in good health. Sequenced input: blood. The chain has TRBV6-5 and TRBJ1-2; D might be TRBD1 (5 bases). CDR3 sequence reads: CASRKRGEPSYGYTF. DNA of the CDR3: TGTGCCAGCAGGAAACGGGGGGAGCCTTCCTATGGCTACACCTTC.